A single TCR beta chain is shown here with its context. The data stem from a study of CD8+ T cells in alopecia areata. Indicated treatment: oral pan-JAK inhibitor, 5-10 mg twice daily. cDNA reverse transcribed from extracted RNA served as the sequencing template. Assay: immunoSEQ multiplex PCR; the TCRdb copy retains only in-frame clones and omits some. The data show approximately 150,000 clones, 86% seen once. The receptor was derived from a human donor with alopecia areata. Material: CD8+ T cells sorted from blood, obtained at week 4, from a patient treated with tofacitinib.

The CDR3 sequence is CASSQPDRDIQYF. DNA of the CDR3: TGCGCCAGCAGCCAACCGGATAGAGATATTCAGTACTTC. The chain combines TRBV4-1 with TRBJ2-4; D ambiguous. Germline loops: CDR1 MGHRA, CDR2 YSYEKL. The CDR3 sequence is 13 residues long. Trimming left V 2 bases short and J 10 bases short, with 12 bases between.